The T cell receptor (beta chain) under discussion was sequenced for a study of T-cell memory formation after mild COVID-19. With respect to this clonotype: Antigen unknown.

TCRdb independently ran MiXCR on the 5' RACE reads; one entry per CDR3 protein. Of 150,000 to 200,000 distinct CDR3 sequences in the sample, about 18% were seen once. Notes on the study in general: For contracting clones, CD4+ ones sat mainly in CM and EM, CD8+ in EMRA. Prior to infection, memory already included some responding clones, suggesting cross-reactive memory joined.

This TCR was sampled from a man in his late teens or twenties who had mild COVID-19 (a few samples of this study predate the infection). Cell type and time point are not known. The sample taken for sequencing was PBMCs or a T cell subset sorted from them (not recorded which).

CDR3 nucleotide sequence: TGCGCCAGCAGCTTGGCCACAGGAGTTGAGCAGTTCTTC. Protein sequence: CASSLATGVEQFF. The J gene is TRBJ2-1, the V gene TRBV5-1; D is possibly TRBD1 (5 bases). Trimming took 0 bases from V and 9 from J, leaving 10 bases between them. The CDR3 is made up of 13 amino acids. From germline, CDR1 is SGHRS and CDR2 YFSETQ.